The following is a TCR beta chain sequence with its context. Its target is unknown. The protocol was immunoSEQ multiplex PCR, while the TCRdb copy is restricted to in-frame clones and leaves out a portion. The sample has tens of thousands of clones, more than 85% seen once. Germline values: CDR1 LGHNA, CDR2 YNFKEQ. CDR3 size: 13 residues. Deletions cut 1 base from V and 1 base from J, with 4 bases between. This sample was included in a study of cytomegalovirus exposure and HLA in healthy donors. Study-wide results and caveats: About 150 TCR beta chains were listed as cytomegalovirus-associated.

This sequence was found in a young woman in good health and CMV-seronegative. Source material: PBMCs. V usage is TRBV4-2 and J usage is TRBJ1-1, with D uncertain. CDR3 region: CASSQVQNTEAFF. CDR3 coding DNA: TGTGCCAGCAGCCAAGTCCAGAACACTGAAGCTTTCTTT.